The clone carrying this TCR beta chain was counted once. In the authors' workflow: Cell counts per sample came from amplifying reference gene primers. The protocol was immunoSEQ multiplex PCR, while the TCRdb copy is restricted to in-frame clones and leaves out a portion. V, J and clone size derive from that table, while D and trimming were established from the DNA sequence. Of 45,000 to 50,000 clones in the sample, 85% are singletons; the top ten hold 5.5% to 7%. These data belong to a study of blood T cell repertoires in COVID-19. Study-level information: In each case, the material was cDNA or gDNA derived from T cells, B-cell-depleted T cells, or PBMCs.

The CDR3 is 14 amino acids. Germline CDR1 and CDR2: MNHEY and SVGAGI. The junction had 2 bases not matched to a gene; V was cut back by 6 bases and J by 0 bases. The material sequenced was peripheral blood. The chain has TRBV6-5 and TRBJ2-7, with TRBD1 identical over 10 bases. This TCR came from a woman aged 55-70 years with acute or convalescent COVID-19. The CDR3 here is CASRRTGGSYEQYF. CDR3 nucleotide sequence: TGTGCCAGCAGGCGGACAGGGGGCTCCTACGAGCAGTACTTC.